Each of the 20 T cell receptor beta chains below was sequenced from the same sample in a study of immune evolution from preneoplasia to lung adenocarcinoma. Generated by immunoSEQ multiplex PCR, the TCRdb table keeps only in-frame clones and is missing some. The sample records 3,600 or so clones, 74% being singletons. Material: FFPE minimally invasive lung adenocarcinoma tissue. Receptor source: a person between 55 and 80 years old with lung adenocarcinoma.

The chain is built from TRBV4-3 and TRBJ1-2, with 7 bases lining up with TRBD1. The germline V gene has CDR1 LGHNA and CDR2 YSLEER. V trimming: 4 bases; J trimming: 2 bases; junction bases outside the gene matches: 4. The CDR3 extends over 14 amino acids. CDR3 DNA: TGCGCCAGCAGCCCTGACAGGGCCAACTATGGCTACACCTTC. The encoded protein is CASSPDRANYGYTF.

The chain couples TRBV9 to TRBJ1-2; TRBD1 is a possible D gene (5 bases). Per germline, CDR1 SGDLS and CDR2 YYNGEE. The V end lost 0 bases, the J end lost 6 bases, and 9 bases lay between the germline ends. This CDR3 spans 13 amino acids. The CDR3 is CASSVAGYDGYTF. The CDR3 nucleotides read TGTGCCAGCAGCGTAGCAGGGTACGATGGCTACACCTTC.

The chain combines TRBV18 with TRBJ2-1; either TRBD1 or TRBD2 may fit D (5 bases each). CDR1 and CDR2 from the germline V gene are KGHSH and LQKENI. The CDR3 has 17 residues. Trimming pared 6 bases from V and 7 bases from J, leaving 25 bases between. Here the CDR3 DNA reads TGTGCCAGCTCTCTAGAGGCAGGGACGTGGTCGGTGAATGAGCAGTTCTTC. It yields the protein CASSLEAGTWSVNEQFF.

In this sample, this clone turned up once. The chain recombines TRBV5-1 with TRBJ2-2, with D perhaps matching TRBD1 (6 bases). The ends were cut back, 4 bases at V and 2 bases at J, with 9 bases in the middle. This CDR3 is built from 14 residues. The V gene's germline CDR1 is SGHRS and CDR2 YFSETQ. The CDR3 bases are TGCGCCAGCAGCCGGGACACAAACACCGGGGAGCTGTTTTTT. Encoded protein: CASSRDTNTGELFF.

The rearrangement links TRBV6-6 to TRBJ2-7, with TRBD1 identical over 9 bases. CDR1 is MNHNY, CDR2 SVGAGI, per germline (reference sequence). The ends lost 6 bases at V and 5 bases at J; junction bases unmatched: 2. The length of the CDR3 is 12 residues. The CDR3: CASSRTGDEQYF. The CDR3, as DNA: TGTGCCAGCAGCCGGACAGGGGACGAGCAGTACTTC.

The chain recombines TRBV30 with TRBJ1-1; 8 nucleotides align to TRBD1. The CDR3 has 16 residues. Germline trimming cut 3 bases from V and 0 bases from J; bases unmatched to any gene: 9. Germline-derived CDR1 and CDR2 are GTSNPN and SVGIG (reference sequence). The CDR3 DNA reads as TGTGCCTGGAGACTTGGGACAGGCGTCATGAACACTGAAGCTTTCTTT. Protein product: CAWRLGTGVMNTEAFF.

The chain combines TRBV19 with TRBJ1-1; possibly TRBD1 for D (6 bases). This CDR3 has 13 amino acids. Trimming shortened V by 9 bases and J by 4 bases, and 15 bases separated the two germline ends. Germline CDR1 LNHDA, CDR2 SQIVND (reference sequence). The CDR3 bases are TGTGCCAGCAGAATGCAGGGGAGCACTGAAGCTTTCTTT. Translated, it gives CASRMQGSTEAFF.

The rearrangement joins TRBV18 to TRBJ2-1, with 9 bases aligning to TRBD1. Germline lookup yields CDR1 KGHSH and CDR2 LQKENI. J lost 7 bases, V lost 3 bases, and 10 bases had no gene match. This CDR3 contains 16 residues. The CDR3 DNA sequence: TGTGCCAGCTCACCGTGGACAGGGGATGTGGTGAATGAGCAGTTCTTC. It is translated as CASSPWTGDVVNEQFF.

This rearrangement joins TRBV5-1 to TRBJ1-1; possibly TRBD1 for D (5 bases). V shed 4 bases and J shed 2 bases, with 24 bases lying between them. CDR3 length: 18 amino acids. From germline, CDR1 is SGHRS and CDR2 YFSETQ. The chain's CDR3 is CASSRGGIRPNGNTEAFF. DNA of the CDR3: TGCGCCAGCAGCCGGGGGGGTATTCGCCCCAATGGAAACACTGAAGCTTTCTTT.

The J gene is TRBJ1-1, the V gene TRBV7-2; 8 nucleotides align to TRBD1. Looked up from germline, CDR1 is SGHTA and CDR2 is FQGNSA. The CDR3 covers 15 residues. Trimming cost V 5 bases and J 6 bases; bases outside gene matches: 11. The CDR3 DNA reads as TGTGCCAGCAGCCCGACCGGGACAGGCGTTTCTGAAGCTTTCTTT. It codes for CASSPTGTGVSEAFF.

The chain has TRBV5-1 and TRBJ2-5, with unresolved D. The CDR3 spans 16 residues. CDR1 is SGHRS and CDR2 is YFSETQ in the germline V gene. The V end lost 5 bases, the J end lost 3 bases, and 20 bases lay between the germline ends. The CDR3 region is CASSRTPGSGEETQYF. The CDR3 region has the DNA TGCGCCAGCAGTCGAACGCCCGGGTCGGGTGAAGAGACCCAGTACTTC.

The genes are TRBV2 and TRBJ1-5; 12 positions match TRBD1. V shed 0 bases, J shed 3 bases, and the junction held 6 bases outside the gene matches. This CDR3 contains 18 residues. In germline, CDR1 is SNHLY, CDR2 FYNNEI. The DNA for the CDR3 is TGTGCCAGCAGTGAAGCGGTCGGGACAGGGGGCGCCAATCAGCCCCAGCATTTT. It translates to CASSEAVGTGGANQPQHF.

The chain is built from TRBV7-3 and TRBJ2-3; no firm D call. The CDR3 covers 13 residues. Per the germline V gene, CDR1 is SGHTA and CDR2 is FQGTGA. Trimming removed 2 bases at V and 0 bases at J, with 3 bases between. CDR3 nucleotides: TGTGCCAGCAGCTTATTCAGCACAGATACGCAGTATTTT. The encoded protein is CASSLFSTDTQYF.

This clone was detected once. The chain uses TRBV6-1 and TRBJ2-6; D gene uncertain. The V and J ends lost 11 bases and 5 bases respectively, with 7 bases between them. Per germline, CDR1 MNHNS and CDR2 SASEGT. This CDR3 has 11 residues. CDR3 loop: CAARRANVLTF. DNA of the CDR3: TGTGCCGCACGGCGGGCCAACGTCCTGACTTTC.

The gene calls are TRBV30 and TRBJ1-2; unclear D gene. Germline CDR1 and CDR2: GTSNPN and SVGIG (reference sequence). V was cut by 0 bases and J by 4 bases, with 6 bases left in between. The CDR3 is made up of 12 amino acids. The CDR3 spells CAWSVGGYGYTF. The CDR3 nucleotides are TGTGCCTGGAGTGTAGGAGGCTATGGCTACACCTTC.

The V gene is TRBV5-4, the J gene TRBJ2-1, with D perhaps TRBD1 or TRBD2 (5 bases each). The V gene lost 0 bases and the J gene lost 5 bases, with 15 bases spanning the gap. This CDR3 contains 16 residues. CDR1 is SGHNT, CDR2 YYREEE, per germline (reference sequence). The CDR3 coding sequence is TGTGCCAGCAGCTTGGCCGGAAGGTCGGGGCACAATGAGCAGTTCTTC. This encodes CASSLAGRSGHNEQFF.

Only one count was recorded for this clone. This chain connects TRBV19 to TRBJ2-3; D unclear. The germline V gene has CDR1 LNHDA and CDR2 SQIVND (reference sequence). This CDR3 has 11 residues. Trimming removed 8 bases at V and 4 bases at J, with 7 bases between. The CDR3 coding sequence is TGTGCCAGTCTTTACGCAGATACGCAGTATTTT. Protein: CASLYADTQYF.

This clone was counted a single time. The CDR3 DNA follows: TGCGCCAGCAGCAACCTTGACAGATACAATGAGCAGTTCTTC. As protein: CASSNLDRYNEQFF. This sequence joins TRBV4-3 and TRBJ2-1, with D possibly TRBD1 on 5 matching bases. V was pared by 5 bases and J by 4 bases, with 12 bases between. The germline CDR1 and CDR2 sequences are LGHNA and YSLEER. This CDR3 has 14 residues.

As for this clone: The junction departs from the called germline gene at one end, perhaps through a read error. V is TRBV5-1 and J is TRBJ2-3; 9 bases agree with TRBD2. The germline gives CDR1 SGHRS, CDR2 YFSETQ. This CDR3 contains 16 residues. The CDR3 reads CASNSLGLAGTDTQYF. The CDR3 coding sequence is TGCGCCAGCAACAGCCTGGGACTAGCAGGCACGGATACGCAGTATTTT.

The chain is built from TRBV9 and TRBJ1-1; D is unresolved. The germline gives CDR1 SGDLS, CDR2 YYNGEE. The V gene lost 4 bases and the J gene lost 2 bases, with 15 bases spanning the gap. The CDR3 is made up of 15 amino acids. For the CDR3, the DNA is TGTGCCAGCAGCCCACGGACGGGATTAAACACTGAAGCTTTCTTT. As protein: CASSPRTGLNTEAFF.